Only one count was recorded for the clone carrying this T cell receptor (beta chain). Its antigen is as yet unknown. Germline loops: CDR1 SGHRS, CDR2 YFSETQ. This CDR3 is 15 amino acids long. Trimming removed 6 bases from V and 4 bases from J; junction bases left unmatched: 12. A TCRbeta library incorporating unique molecular identifiers was prepared. TCRdb reprocessed the PCR reads with MiXCR, giving one entry per CDR3 protein. The data hold fewer than 750,000 distinct CDR3 sequences, with 25% to 30% observed a single time. The data belong to a study of T-cell reconstitution after alpha-beta-depleted transplantation in children. The study, taken as a whole, reports: Expanded graft clones numbering several hundred reportedly gave rise to alpha-beta T cells about two months after transplant. In some patients, recipient T cells and intrathymic progenitors surviving conditioning explained high day-60 diversity. Newly generated T cells supplied most T-cell counts and diversity one year post-transplant.

This clonotype originated in a boy less than two years old with Wiskott-Aldrich syndrome, due to receive a stem cell transplant. The V gene is TRBV5-1, the J gene TRBJ2-7; 8 positions agree with TRBD2. Sequenced here: PBMCs, sampled before TCRalphabeta/CD19-depleted stem cell transplant. The CDR3 protein is CASNRASGSIYEQYF. The CDR3 coding sequence is TGCGCCAGCAACAGAGCCAGCGGGAGTATATACGAGCAGTACTTC.